This TCR beta chain was sequenced during a study of blood T cell repertoires in COVID-19. This clone was counted between two and nine times. Here immunoSEQ multiplex PCR was the method, and the copy in TCRdb shows in-frame clones only, minus some. The sample lists under 80,000 clones, around 85% occurring once. Sequences were obtained from peripheral blood. This receptor was identified in a human donor in a cohort sampled during active COVID-19.

The CDR3 DNA is TGTGCCAGCTCACCGCGTCGGGAATCCTACGAGCAGTACTTC. Protein product: CASSPRRESYEQYF. V and J are TRBV18 and TRBJ2-7; D possibly corresponds to TRBD2 (5 bases). This CDR3 is 14 amino acids long. Germline CDR1 KGHSH, CDR2 LQKENI. Trimming cost V 3 bases and J 1 base, with 10 bases left between them.